One sample yielded the 15 T cell receptor beta chains listed below, sequenced in a study of yellow fever vaccine responses in identical twins. TCRdb itself ran the RT-PCR reads through MiXCR, one entry per CDR3 protein. The repertoire consists of 15,000 or so distinct CDR3 sequences, with 80% to 85% occurring once and the leading ten covering about 1.8%. The specimen comprised T cells from blood (PBMCs), unsorted or a sorted subset (not recorded which), sampled before or after yellow fever vaccination (not recorded which). The receptor set was obtained from a young woman who received the yellow fever vaccine.

In DNA form, the CDR3 reads TGCGCCAGCAGCGTACAGGGAGGGGTTCAGCCCCAGCATTTT. Protein product: CASSVQGGVQPQHF. The gene calls are TRBV5-1 and TRBJ1-5; tentative D call: TRBD1 (6 bases). The germline V and J ends were trimmed by 4 bases and 6 bases, with 14 bases remaining between them. CDR3 length: 14 residues. Germline V gene sequence: CDR1 SGHRS, CDR2 YFSETQ.

The chain recombines TRBV28 with TRBJ2-7; a weak D match, TRBD2 (6 bases). With 5 bases removed from V and 4 bases from J, the gap between germline ends came to 12 bases. This CDR3 has 13 amino acids. CDR1 MDHEN and CDR2 SYDVKM come from the germline V gene. Here the CDR3 reads CASSPSGEYEQYF. In DNA form, the CDR3 reads TGTGCCAGCAGTCCGTCGGGAGAGTACGAGCAGTACTTC.

The chain has TRBV21-1 and TRBJ2-1; the table's D call, TRBD1, has no DNA check behind it. TRBV21-1 corresponds to a pseudogene. The CDR3 is 15 amino acids. CDR3 in DNA: TGTGCCAGCAGCTTCGGCGGGACAGGGGGCTATGAGCAGTTCTTC. Translating gives CASSFGGTGGYEQFF.

The chain links TRBV19 to TRBJ2-1, with 7 bases identical to TRBD2. The ends lost 3 bases at V and 4 bases at J; junction bases unmatched: 6. The CDR3 contains 15 residues. Germline loops: CDR1 LNHDA, CDR2 SQIVND (reference sequence). In DNA form, the CDR3 reads TGTGCCAGTAGTATCCGCGGGGGTAGTTACAATGAGCAGTTCTTC. Residues: CASSIRGGSYNEQFF.

The rearrangement links TRBV19 to TRBJ2-5; 7 nucleotides line up with TRBD2. Germline CDR1 LNHDA, CDR2 SQIVND (reference sequence). The CDR3 runs 16 residues. V was pared by 1 base and J by 2 bases, with 7 bases of the junction left unmatched. The CDR3 region is CASSIVGLAAQETQYF. DNA of the CDR3: TGTGCCAGTAGTATAGTGGGGCTAGCGGCACAAGAGACCCAGTACTTC. The whole variable domain, filled in from reference TRBV19 and TRBJ2-5, reads DGGITQSPKYLFRKEGQNVTLSCEQNLNHDAMYWYRQDPGQGLRLIYYSQIVNDFQKGDIAEGYSVSREKKESFPLTVTSAQKNPTAFYLCASSIVGLAAQETQYFGPGTRLLVL.

The chain has TRBV9 and TRBJ2-7; D is undetermined. The CDR3 sequence is 14 residues long. V was clipped by 0 bases and J by 0 bases, with 7 bases between them. Germline lookup yields CDR1 SGDLS and CDR2 YYNGEE. CDR3 residues: CASSVGDSSYEQYF. CDR3 bases: TGTGCCAGCAGCGTAGGGGATAGCTCCTACGAGCAGTACTTC.

This clonotype was detected only a few times. V gene TRBV12-5 combines with J gene TRBJ2-1; 11 positions match TRBD1. The CDR3 is made up of 16 amino acids. Unmatched junction bases numbered 5, after V lost 5 bases and J lost 2 bases. CDR1 LGHNT and CDR2 FRNRAP come from the germline V gene. For the CDR3, the DNA is TGTGCTAGTGGTCTGGGACAGGGGGGCCCCTACAATGAGCAGTTCTTC. It codes for CASGLGQGGPYNEQFF.

The gene calls are TRBV29-1 and TRBJ2-7, with 8 bases lining up with TRBD2. CDR1 is SQVTM, CDR2 ANQGSEA, per germline. CDR3 length: 13 amino acids. V gave up 7 bases and J gave up 0 bases; unmatched junction bases: 5. The CDR3 protein is CSGTSGNSYEQYF. Here the CDR3 DNA reads TGCAGCGGAACTAGCGGCAACTCCTACGAGCAGTACTTC.

The chain uses TRBV12-3 or TRBV12-4 and TRBJ2-2, with 9 bases matching TRBD1. This CDR3 region has 18 residues. V was clipped by 3 bases and J by 3 bases; unmatched bases: 11. The CDR3 nucleotides are TGTGCCAGCAGTTTGACCGCCGGGACAGGGAGTTACACCGGGGAGCTGTTTTTT. Translating gives CASSLTAGTGSYTGELFF.

This clonotype was detected once. The V and J genes are TRBV3-1 and TRBJ2-2; D is ambiguous. V lost 2 bases and J lost 0, with 7 bases in between. The germline V gene has CDR1 LGHDT and CDR2 YNNKEL (reference sequence). This CDR3 has 15 residues. The CDR3 DNA is TGTGCCAGCAGCCAATGGGAAGCGAACACCGGGGAGCTGTTTTTT. Its translation is CASSQWEANTGELFF. The full variable domain, with the rest looked up from reference TRBV3-1 and TRBJ2-2, is DTAVSQTPKYLVTQMGNDKSIKCEQNLGHDTMYWYKQDSKKFLKIMFSYNNKELIINETVPNRFSPKSPDKAHLNLHINSLELGDSAVYFCASSQWEANTGELFFGEGSRLTVL.

This sequence joins TRBV28 and TRBJ1-2; 9 positions agree with TRBD1. This CDR3 comprises 14 residues. Trimming took 6 bases from V and 4 from J; bases not matched to a gene: 6. Germline values: CDR1 MDHEN, CDR2 SYDVKM. CDR3 in DNA: TGTGCCAGCAGAACAGGGGGCGCGAGCTATGGCTACACCTTC. Protein product: CASRTGGASYGYTF.

The sample holds one count of this clonotype. The V and J genes are TRBV25-1 and TRBJ2-3; a possible D gene is TRBD2 (6 bases). From germline, CDR1 is MGHDK and CDR2 SYGVNS. This CDR3 has 15 residues. V dropped 3 bases and J dropped 0 bases, with 10 bases sitting between them. CDR3 sequence reads: CASSDQGLSTDTQYF. CDR3 in DNA: TGTGCCAGCAGTGATCAGGGACTTAGCACAGATACGCAGTATTTT.

This clonotype appeared a single time. CDR3 protein: CASSPAEGGNQPQHF. CDR3 bases: TGTGCCAGCAGCCCCGCCGAGGGGGGCAATCAGCCCCAGCATTTT. The chain links TRBV11-1 to TRBJ1-5; possibly TRBD1 for D (6 bases). V was trimmed by 5 bases and J by 2 bases, leaving 13 bases between them. The CDR3 sequence is 15 residues long. Germline V gene data show CDR1 as SGHAT and CDR2 as FQDESV (reference sequence).

The J gene is TRBJ2-2, the V gene TRBV13; D ambiguous. The V end was cut by 0 bases, the J end by 2 bases, with 4 bases between. The germline CDR1 and CDR2 sequences are PRHDT and FYEKMQ (reference sequence). The CDR3 loop spans 14 amino acids. The CDR3 loop reads CASSLGLNTGELFF. The CDR3 DNA follows: TGTGCCAGCAGCTTAGGACTAAACACCGGGGAGCTGTTTTTT.

The chain has TRBV2 and TRBJ2-1; D ambiguous. This CDR3 is 12 amino acids long. Germline V gives CDR1 SNHLY, CDR2 FYNNEI. Trimming shortened V by 3 bases and J by 9 bases, and 9 bases separated the two germline ends. The CDR3 bases are TGTGCCAGCAGTGACCCTGTCGCTGAGCAGTTCTTC. Its translation: CASSDPVAEQFF.